Shown below are 30 T cell receptor beta chains from a single sample sequenced in a study of regulatory T cells in long-lasting Graves disease. Time point in this sample: newly diagnosed GD, antithyroid drugs for less than 3 months. Isolated PBMC RNA provided the starting material for the TCR library. CDR3-region Arm-PCR and iRepertoire HTBI primers produced the TCR beta libraries. Via MiXCR, TCRdb re-called the multiplex PCR reads, giving one row per CDR3 protein. Among about 620,000 distinct CDR3 sequences listed, about 16% were seen once. These data were also filed under a second study, of T cells in Graves' hyperthyroidism and ophthalmopathy.

The material sequenced was peripheral blood mononuclear cells (PBMCs), taken at new diagnosis, from a patient treated with antithyroid drugs. These receptors all stem from a woman aged 25 to 39 with Graves disease.

J is TRBJ2-2 and V is TRBV5-1, with unresolved D. The germline V gene has CDR1 SGHRS and CDR2 YFSETQ. V gave up 3 bases and J gave up 3 bases, with 12 bases separating them. There are 15 residues in the CDR3. The CDR3 DNA sequence: TGCGCCAGCAGCTCGCGAGACCTGGACACCGGGGAGCTGTTTTTT. Translating gives CASSSRDLDTGELFF.

J is TRBJ2-5 and V is TRBV9, with 8 bases matching TRBD2. Trimming removed 1 base from V and 9 bases from J; junction bases left unmatched: 2. Germline CDR1 is SGDLS and CDR2 is YYNGEE. This CDR3 contains 12 residues. CDR3 sequence reads: CASSVPGGSQYF. CDR3 DNA: TGTGCCAGCAGCGTACCGGGGGGGTCCCAGTACTTC.

This clonotype was observed many times. This rearrangement joins TRBV20-1 to TRBJ2-1; TRBD2 agrees at 12 bases. Trimming took 7 bases from V and 10 from J; bases not matched to a gene: 5. The CDR3 runs 12 residues. CDR1 and CDR2 (germline): DFQATT, SNEGSKA (reference sequence). CDR3 in amino acids: CSVLAGGREQFF. DNA of the CDR3: TGCAGTGTACTAGCGGGAGGACGGGAGCAGTTCTTC.

The sample holds many counts of this clonotype. V usage is TRBV28 and J usage is TRBJ2-7; D is undetermined. The CDR3 has 11 amino acids. V lost 6 bases to trimming and J lost 4 bases, with 7 bases between them. In germline, CDR1 is MDHEN, CDR2 SYDVKM. This CDR3 is CASRDNYEQYF. CDR3 nucleotide sequence: TGTGCCAGCAGAGACAATTACGAGCAGTACTTC.

This clonotype was observed a few times. The genes are TRBV19 and TRBJ2-1, with 10 bases lining up with TRBD1. The CDR3 runs 16 residues. Germline V lookup: CDR1 LNHDA, CDR2 SQIVND (reference sequence). J was trimmed by 7 bases and V by 5 bases; bases with no gene match: 11. The CDR3 loop is CASSDRQGAFVNEQFF. CDR3 coding DNA: TGTGCCAGTAGTGATCGACAGGGGGCGTTTGTAAATGAGCAGTTCTTC.

A few counts support this clonotype. The CDR3 here is CASSDQGATEAFF. In DNA, the CDR3 is TGTGCCAGTAGTGATCAGGGGGCGACTGAAGCTTTCTTT. The chain has TRBV19 and TRBJ1-1, with 8 bases lining up with TRBD1. V was pared by 5 bases and J by 5 bases, with 4 bases of the junction left unmatched. The length of the CDR3 is 13 residues. Germline CDR1 LNHDA, CDR2 SQIVND (reference sequence).

This clonotype came up a few times. This chain links TRBV6-1 with TRBJ2-5, with a possible D match to TRBD1 (6 bases). The CDR3 runs 15 residues. Trimming took 6 bases from V and 2 from J, leaving 16 bases between them. Germline CDR1 is MNHNS and CDR2 is SASEGT. The CDR3 loop is CASRDDRTFQETQYF. Written as DNA, the CDR3 is TGTGCCAGCAGAGACGACAGGACTTTTCAAGAGACCCAGTACTTC.

This clonotype showed up just a few times. The V call is TRBV14, the J call TRBJ2-3; D call uncertain. This CDR3 spans 14 amino acids. CDR1 and CDR2 from the germline V gene are SGHDN and FVKESK. Deletions cut 1 base from V and 4 bases from J, with 9 bases between. CDR3 bases: TGTGCCAGCAGCCAAGTGGGTGGTTCAGATACGCAGTATTTT. Encoded protein: CASSQVGGSDTQYF.

A remark on this clonotype: A read error may be the cause here, since a much bigger clone is one base away. The rearrangement joins TRBV7-9 to TRBJ2-1; D gene unclear. The CDR3 has 14 amino acids. Deletions cut 0 bases from V and 6 bases from J, with 9 bases between. CDR1 and CDR2 from the germline V gene are SEHNR and FQNEAQ (reference sequence). The DNA for the CDR3 is TGTGCCAGCAGCTTAGCCCCCTTGGGCAATGAGCAGTTCTTC. It encodes CASSLAPLGNEQFF. Supplemented by reference TRBV7-9 and TRBJ2-1, the full variable domain reads DTGVSQNPRHKITKRGQNVTFRCDPISEHNRLYWYRQTLGQGPEFLTYFQNEAQLEKSRLLSDRFSAERPKGSFSTLEIQRTEQGDSAMYLCASSLAPLGNEQFFGPGTRLTVL.

As regards this clonotype: The junction and the germline gene differ at one end; a read error may be behind it. The CDR3 bases are TGTGCCAGCAGCGCCGGATACTCCTACGAGCAGTACTTC. Amino acid sequence: CASSAGYSYEQYF. The rearrangement uses TRBV10-2 and TRBJ2-7; no reliable D call. Germline V gene sequence: CDR1 WSHSY, CDR2 SAAADI. The CDR3 is 13 amino acids.

In this sample, this clonotype turned up many times. The chain uses TRBV7-2 and TRBJ2-1; 13 positions match TRBD2. Germline V gene lookup returns CDR1 SGHTA and CDR2 FQGNSA. V was pared by 4 bases and J by 10 bases, with 13 bases of the junction left unmatched. CDR3 size: 17 residues. The CDR3 region is CASSSTGTSGNRWEQFF. The CDR3 DNA reads TGTGCCAGCAGCTCTACCGGGACTAGCGGGAATAGGTGGGAGCAGTTCTTC.

At least ten counts were recorded for this clonotype. This chain uses TRBV30 with TRBJ1-4; D unclear. Germline CDR1 GTSNPN, CDR2 SVGIG (reference sequence). V lost 0 bases, J lost 3 bases, and 11 bases lay in between. This CDR3 is built from 15 residues. Here the CDR3 reads CAWSVGSSSNEKLFF. The CDR3, as DNA: TGTGCCTGGAGTGTAGGATCCAGCTCTAATGAAAAACTGTTTTTT.

The V gene is TRBV5-4, the J gene TRBJ2-1, with 7 bases aligning to TRBD1. From germline, CDR1 is SGHNT and CDR2 YYREEE (reference sequence). This CDR3 has 15 residues. Germline trimming cut 4 bases from V and 3 bases from J; bases unmatched to any gene: 7. The CDR3 DNA is TGTGCCAGCAGCCAGACAGGGACCTTCTACAATGAGCAGTTCTTC. This codes for CASSQTGTFYNEQFF.

Ten or more counts support this clonotype. DNA of the CDR3: TGTGCCAGCAGTCCTCCCAGCATTCAGAGCACGCAGTATTTT. It specifies CASSPPSIQSTQYF. V and J are TRBV12-3 or TRBV12-4 and TRBJ2-3, with D hard to call. Trimming left V 5 bases short and J 9 bases short, with 18 bases between. This CDR3 spans 14 amino acids.

The chain is built from TRBV5-4 and TRBJ2-5, with D possibly being TRBD1 (6 bases). Germline V gene lookup returns CDR1 SGHNT and CDR2 YYREEE (reference sequence). V lost 3 bases and J lost 4, with 13 bases in between. CDR3 size: 14 residues. The CDR3 nucleotides read TGTGCCAGCAGCTCACAGGGAGATATAGAGACCCAGTACTTC. Translated: CASSSQGDIETQYF.

This chain joins TRBV7-3 and TRBJ2-1; 15 positions agree with TRBD2. Germline-derived CDR1 and CDR2 are SGHTA and FQGTGA. CDR3 length: 18 amino acids. V lost 5 bases and J lost 5; bases outside the gene matches: 10. CDR3 in amino acids: CASSKSGTSGRKHNEQFF. The CDR3 nucleotides read TGTGCCAGCAGCAAGTCCGGGACTAGCGGGAGGAAGCACAATGAGCAGTTCTTC.

There are many counts of this clonotype. The genes are TRBV10-2 and TRBJ1-4; no reliable D call. This CDR3 has 15 amino acids. The V end lost 5 bases, the J end lost 0 bases, and 10 bases lay between the germline ends. The germline gives CDR1 WSHSY, CDR2 SAAADI. The CDR3 DNA reads TGCGCCAGCAGTCCGACGGTCGCAACTAATGAAAAACTGTTTTTT. Protein: CASSPTVATNEKLFF.

V gene TRBV3-1 combines with J gene TRBJ2-1; 8 nucleotides line up with TRBD2. This CDR3 contains 15 residues. Per the germline V gene, CDR1 is LGHDT and CDR2 is YNNKEL (reference sequence). Losses at the gene ends were 4 bases for V and 8 bases for J; bases not matched to a gene: 10. DNA of the CDR3: TGTGCCAGCAGCCCGGGGGCTAGCGGGTTTTATGAGCAGTTCTTC. Translating it yields CASSPGASGFYEQFF.

The chain joins TRBV20-1 to TRBJ2-4; tentatively, D is TRBD1 (7 bases). This CDR3 has 13 amino acids. Looked up from germline, CDR1 is DFQATT and CDR2 is SNEGSKA (reference sequence). The V gene lost 5 bases and the J gene lost 9 bases, with 17 bases spanning the gap. The CDR3 sequence: CSAPDHRGGIQYF. DNA for the CDR3: TGCAGTGCTCCGGACCACAGGGGAGGCATTCAGTACTTC.

This chain links TRBV29-1 with TRBJ1-1; D perhaps matches TRBD1 (5 bases). This CDR3 comprises 12 residues. The V gene's germline CDR1 is SQVTM and CDR2 ANQGSEA. The V end was cut by 6 bases, the J end by 3 bases, with 11 bases between. For the CDR3, the DNA is TGCAGCGTGCCAGGGTACGACACTGAAGCTTTCTTT. Translated: CSVPGYDTEAFF.

J is TRBJ1-5 and V is TRBV28; TRBD1 matches 7 bases. Losses at the gene ends were 5 bases for V and 9 bases for J; bases not matched to a gene: 16. Germline V gives CDR1 MDHEN, CDR2 SYDVKM. The CDR3 totals 16 residues. CDR3 DNA sequence: TGTGCCAGCAGTCTAAACAGGGGCCAGCTTCTGTGGCCCCAGCATTTT. It translates to CASSLNRGQLLWPQHF. The full variable domain, rest sourced from reference TRBV28 and TRBJ1-5, is DVKVTQSSRYLVKRTGEKVFLECVQDMDHENMFWYRQDPGLGLRLIYFSYDVKMKEKGDIPEGYSVSREKKERFSLILESASTNQTSMYLCASSLNRGQLLWPQHFGDGTRLSIL.

The sample holds many counts of this clonotype. V is TRBV7-2 and J is TRBJ2-7, with unresolved D. V was trimmed by 2 bases and J by 0 bases, leaving 11 bases between them. Germline V gives CDR1 SGHTA, CDR2 FQGNSA. This CDR3 has 15 amino acids. The CDR3 spells CASSLKVESSYEQYF. Written as DNA, the CDR3 is TGTGCCAGCAGCTTAAAAGTAGAGAGCTCCTACGAGCAGTACTTC.

This clonotype was detected ten times or more. The chain couples TRBV13 to TRBJ2-7; TRBD2 aligns across 10 bases. Germline trimming cut 5 bases from V and 5 bases from J; bases unmatched to any gene: 6. Germline V CDR1 and CDR2: PRHDT, FYEKMQ (reference sequence). CDR3 length: 14 amino acids. In nucleotides, the CDR3 is TGTGCCAGCAGCCAAGCGGGAGGGTTTCACGAGCAGTACTTC. Amino acids: CASSQAGGFHEQYF. The whole variable domain, remainder taken from reference TRBV13 and TRBJ2-7, is AAGVIQSPRHLIKEKRETATLKCYPIPRHDTVYWYQQGPGQDPQFLISFYEKMQSDKGSIPDRFSAQQFSDYHSELNMSSLELGDSALYFCASSQAGGFHEQYFGPGTRLTVT.

On this clonotype itself: Germline and junction disagree at one end, which may indicate a read error. The J gene is TRBJ2-7, the V gene TRBV18; TRBD2 is a possible D gene (5 bases). Germline lookup yields CDR1 KGHSH and CDR2 LQKENI. The CDR3 sequence is 14 residues long. The CDR3 region is CASPPAAVYYEQYF. CDR3 DNA sequence: TGTGCCAGCCCACCAGCGGCAGTTTACTACGAGCAGTACTTC.

This clonotype was counted ten times or more. This rearrangement joins TRBV28 to TRBJ1-1; 9 bases agree with TRBD1. This CDR3 is built from 15 residues. Germline V gene sequence: CDR1 MDHEN, CDR2 SYDVKM. The trim removed 2 bases at V and 5 bases at J, leaving 6 bases unmatched. The CDR3 DNA sequence: TGTGCCAGCAGTTTACCAACTGACAGGGGGACTGAAGCTTTCTTT. It specifies CASSLPTDRGTEAFF.

Many counts were recorded for this clonotype. The chain combines TRBV28 with TRBJ2-7; TRBD1 aligns across 10 bases. With 2 bases clipped from V and 2 bases from J, the junction kept 3 bases outside the gene matches. The length of the CDR3 is 15 residues. Germline CDR1 is MDHEN and CDR2 is SYDVKM. In DNA form, the CDR3 reads TGTGCCAGCAGTTTACCCGGGACAGGGGCCTACGAGCAGTACTTC. It is translated as CASSLPGTGAYEQYF.

The chain uses TRBV24-1 and TRBJ1-2; D not resolved. V lost 2 bases and J lost 0, with 15 bases in between. The germline CDR1 and CDR2 sequences are KGHDR and SFDVKD. The CDR3 sequence is 17 residues long. CDR3 DNA sequence: TGTGCCACCAGTGATTCGCAGATGACCGAAACTAACTATGGCTACACCTTC. Translated, it gives CATSDSQMTETNYGYTF.

The sample holds many counts of this clonotype. This chain joins TRBV28 and TRBJ1-2; the D gene is possibly TRBD1 (6 bases). Between the trimmed V and J ends, which lost 3 bases and 8 bases, there was a span of 13 bases. Germline V lookup: CDR1 MDHEN, CDR2 SYDVKM. The CDR3 is made up of 13 amino acids. CDR3 region: CASSFAGASGYTF. DNA for the CDR3: TGTGCCAGCAGTTTCGCGGGGGCAAGCGGCTACACCTTC.

As to this clonotype: Possible read error: a much larger clone is one base away. The J gene is TRBJ2-7, the V gene TRBV6-2 or TRBV6-3; D is unclear. The length of the CDR3 is 13 residues. V lost 10 bases and J 3 bases, leaving 16 bases between the germline ends. The germline V gene has CDR1 MNHEY and CDR2 SVGEGT. CDR3 amino acids: CANKNPSSYEQYF. CDR3 nucleotide sequence: TGTGCCAACAAAAATCCCTCTAGCTACGAGCAGTACTTC.

In its sample, this clonotype was seen a few times. The chain is built from TRBV4-1 and TRBJ2-3; perhaps TRBD2 as D (6 bases). Per germline, CDR1 MGHRA and CDR2 YSYEKL. The CDR3 sequence is 15 residues long. Trimming shortened V by 5 bases and J by 2 bases, and 14 bases separated the two germline ends. CDR3 nucleotide sequence: TGCGCCAGCAGCTCCGGGAGCATCTTCACAGATACGCAGTATTTT. Its translation is CASSSGSIFTDTQYF.